The following is a T cell receptor beta chain sequence with its context. Its cognate antigen is unknown. Germline loops: CDR1 LGHNA, CDR2 YSLEER. V lost 0 bases and J 4 bases, leaving 18 bases between the germline ends. This CDR3 contains 17 residues. Researchers ran the PCR with 60 Vbeta and 13 Jbeta primers. Profiling relied on immunoSEQ multiplex PCR, and the TCRdb table lists in-frame clones only, not all of them. The sample holds about 170,000 clones, roughly 83% seen once. The entry originates in a study of cytomegalovirus exposure and HLA in healthy donors. Study-level results: TCR association rates varied by HLA locus in a later analysis, with DRB1 highest and HLA-C lowest.

J is TRBJ1-1 and V is TRBV4-3; unclear D gene. The clonotype was recovered from a boy aged 2-15 years in good health and CMV-seronegative. The sequenced sample consisted of PBMCs. CDR3 bases: TGCGCCAGCAGCCAAGACACCTCCCGGGTATCGGTCACTGAAGCTTTCTTT. This codes for CASSQDTSRVSVTEAFF.